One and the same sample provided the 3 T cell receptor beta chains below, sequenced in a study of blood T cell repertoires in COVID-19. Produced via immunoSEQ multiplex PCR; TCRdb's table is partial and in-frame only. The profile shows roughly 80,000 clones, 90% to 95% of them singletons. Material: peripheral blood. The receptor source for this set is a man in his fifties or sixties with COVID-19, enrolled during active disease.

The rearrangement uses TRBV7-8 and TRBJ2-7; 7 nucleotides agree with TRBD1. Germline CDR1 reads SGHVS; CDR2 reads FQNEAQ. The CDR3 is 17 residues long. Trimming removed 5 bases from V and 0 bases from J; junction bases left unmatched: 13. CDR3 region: CASSPVRRQGDSYEQYF. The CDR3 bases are TGTGCCAGCAGCCCAGTACGGCGGCAGGGGGACTCCTACGAGCAGTACTTC. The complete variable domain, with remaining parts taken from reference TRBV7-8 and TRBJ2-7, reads GAGVSQSPRYKVAKRGQDVALRCDPISGHVSLFWYQQALGQGPEFLTYFQNEAQLDKSGLPSDRFFAERPEGSVSTLKIQRTQQEDSAVYLCASSPVRRQGDSYEQYFGPGTRLTVT.

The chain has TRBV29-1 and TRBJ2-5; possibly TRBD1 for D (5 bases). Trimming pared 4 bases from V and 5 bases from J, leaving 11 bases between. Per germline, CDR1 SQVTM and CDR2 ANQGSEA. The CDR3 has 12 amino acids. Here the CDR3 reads CSVGRAGETQYF. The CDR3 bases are TGCAGCGTTGGCAGGGCTGGGGAGACCCAGTACTTC.

The CDR3 coding sequence is TGTGCCACCAGCAGAGATTTGGGCAGCTCCTACGAGCAGTACTTC. Translated, it gives CATSRDLGSSYEQYF. The chain combines TRBV15 with TRBJ2-7; D is uncertain. The ends were cut back, 0 bases at V and 0 bases at J, with 9 bases in the middle. Germline CDR1 is LNHNV and CDR2 is YYDKDF (reference sequence). The CDR3 covers 15 residues.